This T cell receptor beta chain was sequenced for a study of patients and donors after allogeneic stem cell transplantation. This clonotype has more than one count but fewer than ten. TCRdb reprocessed the RT-PCR reads with MiXCR, giving one entry per CDR3 protein. This table holds fewer than 500,000 distinct CDR3 sequences, 15% to 20% found once. V dropped 3 bases and J dropped 0 bases, with 5 bases sitting between them. Germline values: CDR1 DFQATT, CDR2 SNEGSKA (reference sequence). The CDR3 has 12 amino acids. Sequenced material: blood, either unsorted or a sorted T cell fraction (not recorded which). The sequence was collected from a human donor who was either an allogeneic HSCT recipient or a stem cell or donor lymphocyte infusion donor (not recorded which). It is not recorded whose cells these are; they may come from a transplant donor. J is TRBJ1-2 and V is TRBV20-1, with no clear D. CDR3 in DNA: TGCAGTGCTAGCCAGGCTAACTATGGCTACACCTTC. Amino acids: CSASQANYGYTF.